The clone carrying this TCR beta chain was counted only a few times. These data originate in a study of shared clonotypes between healthy human individuals. The CDR3 has 15 residues. Germline assignment: CDR1 MGHDK and CDR2 SYGVNS. Trimming removed 6 bases at V and 3 bases at J, with 17 bases between. Using immunoSEQ multiplex PCR, the repertoire was profiled, and TCRdb retains in-frame clones only, with some absent. Here the sample spans hundreds of thousands of clones, roughly 73% being singletons. Each of the donors was a healthy adult who was HIV-negative and had not had a recent acute infection or vaccination.

The gene calls are TRBV25-1 and TRBJ1-1; possibly TRBD1 for D (6 bases). This receptor was taken from a woman aged 30 to 39 in good health. The source material was memory CD4+ T cells sorted from blood. Subset noted: CD45RA-negative fraction. The CDR3 region has the DNA TGTGCCAGCAGCGACCTACAGGGTCACTACACTGAAGCTTTCTTT. This codes for CASSDLQGHYTEAFF. The full variable domain, completed using reference TRBV25-1 and TRBJ1-1, is EADIYQTPRYLVIGTGKKITLECSQTMGHDKMYWYQQDPGMELHLIHYSYGVNSTEKGDLSSESTVSRIRTEHFPLTLESARPSHTSQYLCASSDLQGHYTEAFFGQGTRLTVV.